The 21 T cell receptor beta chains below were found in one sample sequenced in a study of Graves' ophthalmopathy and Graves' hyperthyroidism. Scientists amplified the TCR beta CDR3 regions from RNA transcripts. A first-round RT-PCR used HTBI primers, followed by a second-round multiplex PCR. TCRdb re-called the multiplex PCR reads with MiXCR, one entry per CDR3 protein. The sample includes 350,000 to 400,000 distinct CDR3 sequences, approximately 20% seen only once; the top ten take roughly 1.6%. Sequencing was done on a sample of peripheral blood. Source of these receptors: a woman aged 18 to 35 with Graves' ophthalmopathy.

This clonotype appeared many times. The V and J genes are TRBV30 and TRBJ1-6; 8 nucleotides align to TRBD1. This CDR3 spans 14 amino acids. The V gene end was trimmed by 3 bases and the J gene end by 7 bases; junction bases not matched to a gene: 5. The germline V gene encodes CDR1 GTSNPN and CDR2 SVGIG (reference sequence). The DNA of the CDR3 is TGTGCCTGGAGGGACAGGGTCCCCAATTCACCCCTCCACTTT. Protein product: CAWRDRVPNSPLHF.

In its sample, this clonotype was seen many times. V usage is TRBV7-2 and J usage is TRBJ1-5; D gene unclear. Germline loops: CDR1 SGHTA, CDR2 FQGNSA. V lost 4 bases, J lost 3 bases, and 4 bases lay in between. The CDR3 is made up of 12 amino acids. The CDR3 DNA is TGTGCCAGCAGCTCCTACAATCAGCCCCAGCATTTT. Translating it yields CASSSYNQPQHF. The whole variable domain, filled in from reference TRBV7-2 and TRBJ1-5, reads GAGVSQSPSNKVTEKGKDVELRCDPISGHTALYWYRQSLGQGLEFLIYFQGNSAPDKSGLPSDRFSAERTGGSVSTLTIQRTQQEDSAVYLCASSSYNQPQHFGDGTRLSIL.

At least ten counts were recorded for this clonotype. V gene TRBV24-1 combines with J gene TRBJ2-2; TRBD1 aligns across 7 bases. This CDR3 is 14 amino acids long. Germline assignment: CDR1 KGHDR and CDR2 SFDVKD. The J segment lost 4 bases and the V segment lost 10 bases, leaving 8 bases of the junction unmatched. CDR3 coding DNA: TGTGCCACTCGACAGGGTGAGGGCACCGGGGAGCTGTTTTTT. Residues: CATRQGEGTGELFF.

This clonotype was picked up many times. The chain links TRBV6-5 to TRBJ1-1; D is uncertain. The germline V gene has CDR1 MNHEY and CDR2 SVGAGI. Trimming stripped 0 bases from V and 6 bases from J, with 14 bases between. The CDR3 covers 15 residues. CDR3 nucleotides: TGTGCCAGCAGTTACTCCACATCACCCGACGCTGAAGCTTTCTTT. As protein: CASSYSTSPDAEAFF.

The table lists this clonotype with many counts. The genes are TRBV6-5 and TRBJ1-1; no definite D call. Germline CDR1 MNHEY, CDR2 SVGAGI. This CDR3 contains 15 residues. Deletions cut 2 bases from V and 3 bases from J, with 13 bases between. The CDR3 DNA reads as TGTGCCAGCAGTTACCAGGCCGCCTTCCACACTGAAGCTTTCTTT. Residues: CASSYQAAFHTEAFF.

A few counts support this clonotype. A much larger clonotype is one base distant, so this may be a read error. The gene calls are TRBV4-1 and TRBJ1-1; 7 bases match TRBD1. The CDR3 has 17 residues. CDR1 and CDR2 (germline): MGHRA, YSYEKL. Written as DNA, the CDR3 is TGCGCCAGCGGCCAAGATCCAAACAGGGGAGGGGACACTGAAGCTTTCTTT. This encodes CASGQDPNRGGDTEAFF.

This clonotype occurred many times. The CDR3, as DNA: TGTGCCAGCCGACCTCCGAGGGAGGGGACACTTAGCAATCAGCCCCAGCATTTT. This codes for CASRPPREGTLSNQPQHF. The chain is built from TRBV28 and TRBJ1-5; possible D gene TRBD1, 6 bases. The germline gives CDR1 MDHEN, CDR2 SYDVKM. There are 18 residues in the CDR3. V lost 8 bases and J 0 bases, leaving 23 bases between the germline ends.

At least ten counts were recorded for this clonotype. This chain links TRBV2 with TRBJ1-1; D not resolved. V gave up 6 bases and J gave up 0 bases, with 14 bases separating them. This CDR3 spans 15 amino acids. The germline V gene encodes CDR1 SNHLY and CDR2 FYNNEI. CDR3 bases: TGTGCCAGCAGGGGCACGAGGGTCATGAACACTGAAGCTTTCTTT. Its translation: CASRGTRVMNTEAFF.

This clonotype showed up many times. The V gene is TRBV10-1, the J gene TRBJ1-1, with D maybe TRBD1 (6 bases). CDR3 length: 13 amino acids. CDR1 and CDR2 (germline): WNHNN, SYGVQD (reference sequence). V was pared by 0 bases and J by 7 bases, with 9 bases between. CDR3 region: CASSESEGDEAFF. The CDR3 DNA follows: TGCGCCAGCAGTGAGTCGGAGGGGGATGAAGCTTTCTTT.

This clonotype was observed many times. CDR3 sequence: CAISLVPGQTLSEQYF. Here the CDR3 DNA reads TGTGCCATCAGCCTAGTACCGGGACAGACCTTGTCTGAGCAGTACTTC. V usage is TRBV10-3 and J usage is TRBJ2-7, with 7 bases identical to TRBD1. The CDR3 contains 16 residues. Losses at the gene ends were 6 bases for V and 7 bases for J; bases not matched to a gene: 18. From germline, CDR1 is ENHRY and CDR2 SYGVKD.

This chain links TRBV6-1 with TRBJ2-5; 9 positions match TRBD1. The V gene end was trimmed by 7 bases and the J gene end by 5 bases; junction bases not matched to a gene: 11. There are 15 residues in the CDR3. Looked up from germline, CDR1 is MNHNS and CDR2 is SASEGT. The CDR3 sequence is CASISSGTGRETQYF. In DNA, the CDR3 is TGTGCCAGCATCTCATCCGGGACAGGGCGCGAGACCCAGTACTTC.

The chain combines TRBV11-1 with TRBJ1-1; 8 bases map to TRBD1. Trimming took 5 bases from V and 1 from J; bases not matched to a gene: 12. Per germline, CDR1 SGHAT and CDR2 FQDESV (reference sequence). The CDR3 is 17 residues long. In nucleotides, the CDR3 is TGTGCCAGCAGCCACCGAGCGGGACAGGTGTCGAACACTGAAGCTTTCTTT. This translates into CASSHRAGQVSNTEAFF.

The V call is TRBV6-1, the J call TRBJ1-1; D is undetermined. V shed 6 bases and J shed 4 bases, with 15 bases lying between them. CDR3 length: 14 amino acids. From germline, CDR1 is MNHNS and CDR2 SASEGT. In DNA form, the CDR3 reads TGTGCCAGCAGAATTAGACACCAATCCACTGAAGCTTTCTTT. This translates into CASRIRHQSTEAFF.

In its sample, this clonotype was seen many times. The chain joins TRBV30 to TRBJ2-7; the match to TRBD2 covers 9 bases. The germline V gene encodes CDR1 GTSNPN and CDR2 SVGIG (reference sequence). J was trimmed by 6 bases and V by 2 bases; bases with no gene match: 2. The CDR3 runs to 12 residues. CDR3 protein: CAWSSGGIEQYF. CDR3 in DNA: TGTGCCTGGAGTAGCGGGGGGATCGAGCAGTACTTC.

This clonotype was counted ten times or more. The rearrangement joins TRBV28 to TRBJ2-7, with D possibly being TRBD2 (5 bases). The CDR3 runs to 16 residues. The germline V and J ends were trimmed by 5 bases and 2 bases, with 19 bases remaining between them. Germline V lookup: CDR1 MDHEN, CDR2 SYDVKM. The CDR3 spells CASSPGSGSLTYEQYF. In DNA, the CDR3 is TGTGCCAGCAGTCCGGGAAGTGGGAGTCTTACCTACGAGCAGTACTTC.

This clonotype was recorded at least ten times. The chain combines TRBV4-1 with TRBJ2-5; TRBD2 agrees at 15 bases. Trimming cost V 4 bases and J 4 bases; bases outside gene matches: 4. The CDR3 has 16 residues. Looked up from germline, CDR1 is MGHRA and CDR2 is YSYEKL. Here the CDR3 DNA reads TGCGCCAGCAGCCCCGAGGGACTAGCGGGAGGAGAGACCCAGTACTTC. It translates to CASSPEGLAGGETQYF.

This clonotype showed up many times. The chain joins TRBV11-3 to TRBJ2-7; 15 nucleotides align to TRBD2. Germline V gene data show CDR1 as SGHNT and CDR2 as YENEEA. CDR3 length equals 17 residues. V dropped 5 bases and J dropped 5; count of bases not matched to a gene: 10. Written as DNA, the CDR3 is TGTGCCAGCAGCCGGACTAGCGGGAGGGCCGACTGGGACGAGCAGTACTTC. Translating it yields CASSRTSGRADWDEQYF.

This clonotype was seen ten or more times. CDR3 loop: CASSLGDREDYGYTF. Here the CDR3 DNA reads TGTGCCAGCAGCCTAGGGGACAGGGAAGACTATGGCTACACCTTC. V and J are TRBV5-8 and TRBJ1-2; 9 positions agree with TRBD1. The junction had 7 bases not matched to a gene; V was cut back by 4 bases and J by 3 bases. The CDR3 is 15 residues long. Germline CDR1 is SGHTS and CDR2 is YDEGEE.

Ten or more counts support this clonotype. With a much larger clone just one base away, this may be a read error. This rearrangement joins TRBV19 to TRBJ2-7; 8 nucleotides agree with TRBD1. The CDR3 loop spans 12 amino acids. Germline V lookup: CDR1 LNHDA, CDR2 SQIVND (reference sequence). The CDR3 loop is CATSAGGYEQHF. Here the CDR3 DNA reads TGTGCCACCTCGGCAGGGGGCTACGAGCAGCACTTC.

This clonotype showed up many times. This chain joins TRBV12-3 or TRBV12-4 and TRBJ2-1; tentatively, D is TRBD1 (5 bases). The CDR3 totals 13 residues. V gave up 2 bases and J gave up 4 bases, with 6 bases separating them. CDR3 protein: CASSLRQYNEQFF. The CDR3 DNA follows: TGTGCCAGCAGTTTAAGACAGTACAATGAGCAGTTCTTC.

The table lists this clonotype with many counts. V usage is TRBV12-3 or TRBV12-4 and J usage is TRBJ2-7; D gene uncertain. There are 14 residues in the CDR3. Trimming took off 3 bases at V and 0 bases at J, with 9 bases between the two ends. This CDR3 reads CASSFSTSSYEQYF. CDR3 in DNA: TGTGCCAGCAGTTTCTCTACCAGCTCCTACGAGCAGTACTTC.